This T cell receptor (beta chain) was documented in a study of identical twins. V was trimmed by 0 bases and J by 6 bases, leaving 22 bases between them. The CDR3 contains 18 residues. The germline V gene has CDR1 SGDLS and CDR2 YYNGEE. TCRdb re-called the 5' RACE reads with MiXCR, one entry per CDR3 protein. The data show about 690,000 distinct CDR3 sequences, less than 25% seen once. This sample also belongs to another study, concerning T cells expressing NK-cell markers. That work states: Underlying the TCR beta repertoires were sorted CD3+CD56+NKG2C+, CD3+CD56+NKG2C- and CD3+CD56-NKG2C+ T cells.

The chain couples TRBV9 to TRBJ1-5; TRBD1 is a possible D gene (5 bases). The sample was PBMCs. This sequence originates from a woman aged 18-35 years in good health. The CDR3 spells CASSVGDIQGIGSQPQHF. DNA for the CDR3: TGTGCCAGCAGCGTAGGCGACATTCAGGGAATCGGGAGTCAGCCCCAGCATTTT. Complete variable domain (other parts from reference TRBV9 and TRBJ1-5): DSGVTQTPKHLITATGQRVTLRCSPRSGDLSVYWYQQSLDQGLQFLIQYYNGEERAKGNILERFSAQQFPDLHSELNLSSLELGDSALYFCASSVGDIQGIGSQPQHFGDGTRLSIL.